This entry is about one T cell receptor beta chain. Per the original data handling: Nucleated cell number was recorded as an estimate derived from reference gene primer amplification. Clones were read by immunoSEQ multiplex PCR, and TCRdb kept only the in-frame ones, dropping some. The D gene and trimming were derived from the DNA, and the V and J assignments and clone size from that table. The table includes 200,000 to 250,000 clones, approximately 86% detected once. These data are taken from a study of blood T cell repertoires in COVID-19. Overall study context: PBMCs, B-cell-depleted T cells, or T cells provided the cDNA or gDNA that made up the material.

The CDR3 sequence is 14 residues long. Trimming pared 1 base from V and 0 bases from J, leaving 9 bases between. Germline values: CDR1 GTSNPN, CDR2 SVGIG (reference sequence). V is TRBV30 and J is TRBJ1-2; D remains ambiguous. The TCR sequence derives from a man younger than 35 with active or convalescent COVID-19. Material for sequencing was peripheral blood. The CDR3 coding sequence is TGTGCCTGGAGTGCGTTTACAGCTAACTATGGCTACACCTTC. It encodes CAWSAFTANYGYTF.